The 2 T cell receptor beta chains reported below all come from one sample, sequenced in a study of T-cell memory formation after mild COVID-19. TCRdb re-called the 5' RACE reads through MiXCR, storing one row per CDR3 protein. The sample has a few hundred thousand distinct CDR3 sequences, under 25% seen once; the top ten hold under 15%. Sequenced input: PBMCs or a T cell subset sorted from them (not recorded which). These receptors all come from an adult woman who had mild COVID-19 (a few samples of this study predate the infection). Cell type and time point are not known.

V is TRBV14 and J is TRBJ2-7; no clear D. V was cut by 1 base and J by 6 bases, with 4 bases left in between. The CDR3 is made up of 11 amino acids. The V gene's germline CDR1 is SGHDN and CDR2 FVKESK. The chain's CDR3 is CASSQGVEQYF. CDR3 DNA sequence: TGTGCCAGCAGCCAAGGTGTCGAGCAGTACTTC.

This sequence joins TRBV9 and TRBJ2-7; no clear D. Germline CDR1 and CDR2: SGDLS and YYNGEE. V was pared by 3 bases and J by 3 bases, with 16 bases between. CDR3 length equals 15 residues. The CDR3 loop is CASSDADATIYEQYF. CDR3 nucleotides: TGTGCCAGCAGCGACGCGGACGCCACCATCTACGAGCAGTACTTC. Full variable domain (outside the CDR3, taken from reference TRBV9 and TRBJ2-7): DSGVTQTPKHLITATGQRVTLRCSPRSGDLSVYWYQQSLDQGLQFLIQYYNGEERAKGNILERFSAQQFPDLHSELNLSSLELGDSALYFCASSDADATIYEQYFGPGTRLTVT.